This TCR beta chain was identified during a study of blood T cells in healthy people across ages. Study overall: The capture of about one barcoded beta molecule per two T cells was achieved by template switching.

On this clonotype: Antigen specificity is unknown.

With V trimmed by 5 bases and J by 3 bases, 13 bases remained unmatched. CDR1 is SGHTA, CDR2 FQGNSA, per germline. The CDR3 is 19 residues long. The study, taken as a whole, reports: Naive T cell percentage showed a strong correlation with TCR beta diversity.

The use of a sample-barcoded 5' primer and a J-beta primer mix characterized a second PCR of 7 to 11 cycles. Each CDR3 protein is one row after TCRdb ran MiXCR on the 5' RACE reads. The profile covers 650,000 to 1,000,000 distinct CDR3 sequences, with around 34% appearing a single time and over 10% taken by the ten largest. The clonotype originates from a man between 18 and 29 years old in good health. V is TRBV7-2 and J is TRBJ2-1; TRBD2 matches 13 bases. The sequencing input was blood. CDR3 DNA: TGTGCCAGCAGCGCATCCGGGACTAGCGGGGCGATAAGCTACAATGAGCAGTTCTTC. Protein product: CASSASGTSGAISYNEQFF.